This T cell receptor beta chain was retrieved from a study of T cell responses to AZD1222 COVID-19 vaccine. The method was immunoSEQ multiplex PCR; TCRdb's version includes in-frame clones alone and lacks a portion of them. The table lists 150,000 to 200,000 clones, around 92% of them singletons. V dropped 0 bases and J dropped 4 bases, with 9 bases sitting between them. The CDR3 spans 14 residues. Germline V CDR1 and CDR2: SEHNR, FQNEAQ (reference sequence). The specimen was peripheral blood, collected 28 days after the second AZD1222 dose. The TCR was taken from an adult who received the AZD1222 COVID-19 vaccine. J is TRBJ1-2 and V is TRBV7-9, with a tentative D call TRBD1 (5 bases). CDR3 nucleotide sequence: TGTGCCAGCAGCTTAGCCGGGACGGCCTATGGCTACACCTTC. Its translation is CASSLAGTAYGYTF.